Listed here is a single TCR beta chain. The antigen remains undetermined. The sample originates from a study of cytomegalovirus exposure and HLA in healthy donors. 13 Jbeta primers and 60 Vbeta primers were used for the PCR. Only in-frame clones appear in the TCRdb table, and some are missing; sequencing was by immunoSEQ multiplex PCR. Counted here are about 190,000 clones, 60% to 80% occurring once; the ten biggest clones make up approximately 2.8%. V was clipped by 9 bases and J by 5 bases; unmatched bases: 2. Per germline, CDR1 WNHNN and CDR2 SYGVQD (reference sequence). The CDR3 consists of 12 residues. The study, taken as a whole, reports: Previously analyzed data showed that most TCR beta V segments were productive at a frequency of about 87% or about 30%. Reports indicated that the classifier achieved high specificity and sensitivity in diagnosing cytomegalovirus status.

The receptor comes from a woman between 25 and 40 years old in good health and CMV-seropositive. Specimen: PBMCs. This sequence joins TRBV10-1 and TRBJ2-7; 12 bases fit TRBD1. CDR3 DNA: TGCGCCAGAGGGACAGGGGGCGACGAGCAGTACTTC. As protein: CARGTGGDEQYF.